The T cell receptor beta chain under discussion was sequenced for a study of CXCR3-negative and CXCR3-positive naive CD8 T cells. Study findings and constraints: The TRB CDR3s that CXCR3-positive naive cells carried were more hydrophobic than those of CXCR3-negative naive cells.

For this clonotype: What it recognizes is unknown.

The CDR3 sequence is 13 residues long. CDR1 is DFQATT and CDR2 is SNEGSKA in the germline V gene (reference sequence). The libraries of TRB cDNA were prepared using 5' RACE with UMI labels. TCRdb re-called the 5' RACE reads; one entry per CDR3 protein, DNA not given. The sample data list 95,000 to 100,000 distinct CDR3 sequences. The sequenced sample consisted of naive CXCR3+ CD8+ T cells from blood. The subset is: CD45RO-CCR7+CD27+CD95- naive CD8+ T cells expressing CXCR3 (TNR3+). The source is a human donor in good health. Some clones in this sample may be carry-over from other donors' samples. This chain links TRBV20-1 with TRBJ1-2; TCRdb selects TRBD1, and the lack of DNA leaves this call unchecked. The CDR3 loop is CSARDLGGLGYTF.